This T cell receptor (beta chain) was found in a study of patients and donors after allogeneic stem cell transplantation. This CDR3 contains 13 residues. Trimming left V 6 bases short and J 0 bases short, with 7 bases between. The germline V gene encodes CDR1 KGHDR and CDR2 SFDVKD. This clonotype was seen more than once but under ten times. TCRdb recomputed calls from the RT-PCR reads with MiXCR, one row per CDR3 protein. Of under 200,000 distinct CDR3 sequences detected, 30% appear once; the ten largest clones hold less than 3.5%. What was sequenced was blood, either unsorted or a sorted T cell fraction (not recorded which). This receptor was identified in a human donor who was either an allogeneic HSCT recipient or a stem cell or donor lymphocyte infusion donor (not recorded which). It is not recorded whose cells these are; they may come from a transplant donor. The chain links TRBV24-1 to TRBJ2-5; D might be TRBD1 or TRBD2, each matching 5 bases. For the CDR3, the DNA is TGTGCCACCAGTAGAGGGGACCAAGAGACCCAGTACTTC. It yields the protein CATSRGDQETQYF.